This T cell receptor beta chain was identified during a study of cytomegalovirus exposure and HLA in healthy donors. 13 Jbeta primers and 60 Vbeta primers were used for the PCR. Produced via immunoSEQ multiplex PCR; TCRdb's table is partial and in-frame only. The sample contains more than 150,000 clones, approximately 82% of which appear only once. This clone was seen only once. This receptor was identified in a girl aged 2 to 9 in good health and CMV-seropositive. The sequencing sample was made of PBMCs.

For the CDR3, the DNA is TGTGCCATCAGTGATTCTCGTTGGCTAGCGGATATCACCGGGGAGCTGTTTTTT. It encodes CAISDSRWLADITGELFF. This chain uses TRBV10-3 with TRBJ2-2; 7 nucleotides line up with TRBD2. The CDR3 is 18 residues long. CDR1 is ENHRY and CDR2 is SYGVKD in the germline V gene. J was trimmed by 4 bases and V by 3 bases; bases with no gene match: 14.